A selection of T cell receptor beta chains follows, all from one sample in a study of blood T cell repertoires in COVID-19. Measured with immunoSEQ multiplex PCR; TCRdb has only the in-frame clones, and not every one. The sample holds under 200,000 clones, roughly four fifths seen once. Sequencing was performed on peripheral blood. The receptors were gathered from a man between 25 and 39 years old with active or convalescent COVID-19. The CDR3 runs from the conserved cysteine through the conserved F or W. Each record gives: CDR3 protein, CDR3 DNA, V gene, clone size, D gene, J gene. The D gene is left open where the match is weak. Size values are once, few and many counts, or a class for expanded clones, and some rows have none.

CASSLDTTEAFF	TGTGCCAGCAGCTTGGACACCACTGAAGCTTTCTTT	TRBV5-6	few	NA	TRBJ1-1
CASGSEEPEAFF	TGTGCTAGTGGCAGTGAAGAACCTGAAGCTTTCTTT	TRBV12-5	NA	NA	TRBJ1-1
CASSLGGQRGNTIYF	TGTGCCAGCAGCTTAGGCGGACAGAGAGGAAACACCATATATTTT	TRBV13	NA	NA	TRBJ1-3
CASSYRPGENQPQHF	TGTGCCAGCAGTTATAGACCAGGGGAGAATCAGCCCCAGCATTTT	TRBV6-5	NA	NA	TRBJ1-5
CASSFGTRGETQYF	TGTGCCAGCAGCTTCGGGACTCGAGGGGAGACCCAGTACTTC	TRBV7-3	NA	NA	TRBJ2-5
CASSLAGQGDTQYF	TGTGCCAGCAGCTTAGCAGGGCAGGGAGATACGCAGTATTTT	TRBV7-6	NA	NA	TRBJ2-3
CASSPEGANVLTF	TGTGCCAGCAGCCCCGAGGGGGCCAACGTCCTGACTTTC	TRBV11-3	NA	NA	TRBJ2-6
CASSRSFYEQYF	TGTGCCAGCAGCCGTAGCTTTTACGAGCAGTACTTC	TRBV11-3	NA	NA	TRBJ2-7
CASSGRSNYGHTF	TGTGCCAGCAGCGGAAGGAGTAACTATGGCCACACCTTC	TRBV5-6	NA	NA	TRBJ1-2
CASSLSGKETQYF	TGTGCCAGCAGTTTATCCGGGAAAGAGACCCAGTACTTC	TRBV28	NA	NA	TRBJ2-5
CASSVGIGGDEQFF	TGTGCCAGCAGCGTAGGTATAGGGGGGGACGAGCAGTTCTTC	TRBV9	once	NA	TRBJ2-1
CASSYSLTRQETQYF	TGTGCCAGCAGTTACTCTCTGACTAGACAAGAGACCCAGTACTTC	TRBV6-5	NA	NA	TRBJ2-5
CASSFREVAGNQPQHF	TGTGCCAGCAGTTTCCGGGAAGTGGCTGGCAATCAGCCCCAGCATTTT	TRBV28	once	NA	TRBJ1-5
CASSPADSGNTIYF	TGTGCCAGCAGCCCCGCGGACTCTGGAAACACCATATATTTT	TRBV3-1/TRBV3-2	NA	NA	TRBJ1-3
CASRPMLAQESSGNTIYF	TGTGCCAGCAGGCCCATGTTAGCGCAGGAAAGCTCTGGAAACACCATATATTTT	TRBV28	NA	NA	TRBJ1-3
CASSSDWSAYNEQFF	TGTGCCAGCAGCTCAGATTGGTCCGCCTACAATGAGCAGTTCTTC	TRBV7-9	NA	NA	TRBJ2-1
CASSLTVTSGPETQYF	TGTGCCAGCAGCTTAACTGTTACTAGCGGACCAGAGACCCAGTACTTC	TRBV7-3	NA	TRBD2	TRBJ2-5